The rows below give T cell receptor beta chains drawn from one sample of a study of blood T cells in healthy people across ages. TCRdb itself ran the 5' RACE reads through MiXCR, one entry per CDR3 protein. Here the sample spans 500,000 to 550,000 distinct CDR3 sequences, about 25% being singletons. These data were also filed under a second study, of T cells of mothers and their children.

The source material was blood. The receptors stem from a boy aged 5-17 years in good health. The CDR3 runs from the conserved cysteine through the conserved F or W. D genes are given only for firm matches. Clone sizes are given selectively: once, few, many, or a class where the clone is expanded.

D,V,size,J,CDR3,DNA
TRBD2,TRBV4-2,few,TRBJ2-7,CASSQEGLAYYEQYF,TGTGCCAGCAGCCAAGAAGGACTAGCCTACTACGAGCAGTACTTC
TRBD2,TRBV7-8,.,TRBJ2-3,CASRYLGTSGGAVGDTQYF,TGTGCCAGCCGATACTTGGGGACTAGCGGGGGGGCAGTGGGTGATACGCAGTATTTT
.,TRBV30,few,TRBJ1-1,CAWSLGGGTTEAFF,TGTGCCTGGAGTCTCGGGGGAGGAACGACTGAAGCTTTCTTT
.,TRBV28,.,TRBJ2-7,CASSNRVYEQYF,TGTGCCAGCAGTAACAGGGTCTACGAGCAGTACTTC
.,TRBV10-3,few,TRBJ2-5,CAISARDGGPQETQYF,TGTGCCATCAGTGCCCGGGACGGAGGCCCCCAAGAGACCCAGTACTTC
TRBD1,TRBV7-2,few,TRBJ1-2,CASSSGQMVGRNHGYTF,TGTGCCAGCAGCTCGGGACAGATGGTAGGAAGGAACCATGGCTACACCTTC
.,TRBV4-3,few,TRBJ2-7,CASSQEWQGTYEQYF,TGCGCCAGCAGCCAAGAATGGCAGGGAACCTACGAGCAGTACTTC
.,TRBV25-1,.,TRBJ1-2,CASSEGDWGYTF,TGTGCCAGCAGTGAAGGGGATTGGGGCTACACCTTC
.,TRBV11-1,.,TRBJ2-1,CASSLAADQSSYNEQFF,TGTGCCAGCAGCTTAGCGGCGGACCAGAGCTCCTACAATGAGCAGTTCTTC
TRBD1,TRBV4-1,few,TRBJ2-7,CASSPRDRASYEQYF,TGCGCCAGCAGCCCCCGGGACAGGGCGAGTTACGAGCAGTACTTC
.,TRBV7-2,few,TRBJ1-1,CASIQQFRGRANEAFF,TGTGCCAGCATCCAGCAATTTAGGGGCAGGGCGAATGAAGCTTTCTTT
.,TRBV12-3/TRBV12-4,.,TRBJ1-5,CASSLVKDQPQHF,TGTGCCAGCAGTTTGGTAAAGGATCAGCCCCAGCATTTT
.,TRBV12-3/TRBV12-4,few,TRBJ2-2,CASSLDWGAGAGELFF,TGTGCCAGCAGTTTAGATTGGGGGGCAGGGGCTGGGGAGCTGTTTTTT
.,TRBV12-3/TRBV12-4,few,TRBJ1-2,CASSLNRYGYTF,TGTGCCAGCAGTTTGAACCGCTATGGCTACACCTTC
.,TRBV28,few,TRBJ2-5,CASRPPDRRAQYF,TGTGCCAGCAGACCGCCGGACAGAAGGGCCCAGTACTTC
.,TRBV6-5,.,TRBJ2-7,CASSQGGTHYEQYF,TGTGCCAGCAGTCAGGGGGGTACCCACTACGAGCAGTACTTC
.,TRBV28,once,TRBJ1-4,CASISPGTNEKLFF,TGTGCCAGCATTTCTCCGGGGACTAATGAAAAACTGTTCTTT